Following are 20 T cell receptor beta chains from one sample sequenced in a study of CD8+ T cells in alopecia areata (dated by TCRdb to between 2018 and 2020). Library generation was performed with the immunoSEQ multiplex PCR assay. To provide template for TCR sequencing, every sample had RNA extracted and reverse transcribed into cDNA. The immuneACCESS repertoire file appears here via TCRdb, limited to in-frame rearrangements. These files lack a portion of the clones; in checked studies, under half of the deficit traces to unresolved V genes, and the cause of the others is not known. Across this sample there are about 150,000 clones, with around 87% seen only once. The ten largest clones add up to roughly 16% of the sample. Taken with the paper, the label for time point translates to: baseline before oral tofacitinib. The sample was CD8+ T cells sorted from blood, taken at week 0. These receptors all stem from a human donor with alopecia areata.

This rearrangement joins TRBV18 to TRBJ2-7, with unresolved D. CDR1 is KGHSH, CDR2 LQKENI, per germline. Trimming pared 5 bases from V and 2 bases from J, leaving 13 bases between. This CDR3 is 14 amino acids long. The CDR3 coding sequence is TGTGCCAGCTCAGAGCCTACAAAAGCCTACGAGCAGTACTTC. Protein product: CASSEPTKAYEQYF.

The rearrangement uses TRBV27 and TRBJ2-3; no reliable D call. V lost 5 bases to trimming and J lost 0 bases, with 15 bases between them. The CDR3 loop spans 16 amino acids. CDR1 is MNHEY and CDR2 is SMNVEV in the germline V gene (reference sequence). The CDR3 nucleotides are TGTGCCAGCAGTCCCATCGACTGGCCTAGCACAGATACGCAGTATTTT. It encodes CASSPIDWPSTDTQYF.

The chain carries TRBV29-1 and TRBJ1-1, with D uncertain. CDR3 length equals 12 residues. Trimming left V 5 bases short and J 0 bases short, with 7 bases between. Germline CDR1 and CDR2: SQVTM and ANQGSEA. Written as DNA, the CDR3 is TGCAGCGTTCGCCGCATGAACACTGAAGCTTTCTTT. It is translated as CSVRRMNTEAFF.

The chain links TRBV6-1 to TRBJ2-7; TRBD1 agrees at 9 bases. The V gene end was trimmed by 6 bases and the J gene end by 6 bases; junction bases not matched to a gene: 3. Germline V CDR1 and CDR2: MNHNS, SASEGT. The CDR3 runs to 12 residues. CDR3 residues: CASRETGGEQYF. CDR3 sequence (DNA): TGTGCCAGCAGAGAGACAGGGGGCGAGCAGTACTTC.

The rearrangement links TRBV29-1 to TRBJ1-4, with D possibly TRBD1 on 5 matching bases. Germline values: CDR1 SQVTM, CDR2 ANQGSEA. This CDR3 spans 12 amino acids. Trimming took off 6 bases at V and 8 bases at J, with 13 bases between the two ends. The CDR3 DNA is TGCAGCGTATCGGGAGGGGAGGAAAAACTGTTTTTT. It codes for CSVSGGEEKLFF.

The rearrangement joins TRBV29-1 to TRBJ1-1, with unresolved D. The CDR3 length is 14 residues. The ends were cut back, 0 bases at V and 2 bases at J, with 10 bases in the middle. The germline gives CDR1 SQVTM, CDR2 ANQGSEA. The CDR3 nucleotides read TGCAGCGTTGAAGACCCAGAGGAAAACACTGAAGCTTTCTTT. Amino acid sequence: CSVEDPEENTEAFF.

CDR3 nucleotide sequence: TGTGCCAGCAGTCCCAGTATCGCCAGGGAAGCAGCTACGCAGTATTTT. This translates into CASSPSIAREAATQYF. The chain links TRBV27 to TRBJ2-3, with D tentatively TRBD1 (5 bases). The V gene's germline CDR1 is MNHEY and CDR2 SMNVEV (reference sequence). The CDR3 consists of 16 residues. The V end lost 5 bases, the J end lost 8 bases, and 23 bases lay between the germline ends.

This sequence joins TRBV6-5 and TRBJ2-7; no clear D. Trimming removed 0 bases from V and 7 bases from J, with 4 bases in between. This CDR3 is built from 11 residues. CDR1 is MNHEY and CDR2 is SVGAGI in the germline V gene. CDR3 sequence: CASSYSKEQYF. In DNA, the CDR3 is TGTGCCAGCAGTTACTCGAAGGAGCAGTACTTC.

V gene TRBV5-1 combines with J gene TRBJ2-7, with 7 bases identical to TRBD2. Germline-derived CDR1 and CDR2 are SGHRS and YFSETQ. This CDR3 has 15 residues. Trimming took 7 bases from V and 1 from J; bases not matched to a gene: 11. The CDR3 protein is CASSVGLAESYEQYF. CDR3 DNA sequence: TGCGCCAGCTCCGTGGGGCTAGCGGAATCCTACGAGCAGTACTTC.

CDR3 nucleotides: TGCGCCAGCAGCTTACCCACCGGGGAGCTGTTTTTT. It yields the protein CASSLPTGELFF. The chain couples TRBV4-1 to TRBJ2-2; D not certain. CDR3 size: 12 residues. The V gene's germline CDR1 is MGHRA and CDR2 YSYEKL. Trimming left V 5 bases short and J 4 bases short, with 5 bases between.

V gene TRBV7-9 combines with J gene TRBJ2-3, with D possibly matching TRBD1 (6 bases). Germline CDR1 SEHNR, CDR2 FQNEAQ (reference sequence). CDR3 length: 15 residues. V lost 5 bases to trimming and J lost 2 bases, with 14 bases between them. The CDR3 loop reads CASSKADSTTDTQYF. The CDR3 DNA follows: TGTGCCAGCAGCAAGGCGGACAGTACCACAGATACGCAGTATTTT.

This clone is a singleton in its sample. This chain uses TRBV7-2 with TRBJ2-7, with 9 bases identical to TRBD1. Germline CDR1 SGHTA, CDR2 FQGNSA. This CDR3 region has 14 residues. V lost 5 bases and J lost 1; bases outside the gene matches: 3. The DNA of the CDR3 is TGTGCCAGCAGCGTCGGACAGGGGTCCTACGAGCAGTACTTC. Protein: CASSVGQGSYEQYF.

The DNA of the CDR3 is TGTGCCAGCAGTGGACAGGGGTCCTACGAGCAGTACTTC. Encoded protein: CASSGQGSYEQYF. V and J are TRBV7-9 and TRBJ2-5; TRBD1 matches at 9 bases. The end of the DNA aligns better with TRBJ2-7, so the J call may be wrong. This CDR3 region has 13 residues. Germline CDR1 is SEHNR and CDR2 is FQNEAQ (reference sequence).

The rearrangement joins TRBV11-2 to TRBJ2-7, with 8 bases lining up with TRBD1. V lost 5 bases, J lost 2 bases, and 8 bases stayed unmatched. The CDR3 has 15 amino acids. The germline V gene encodes CDR1 SGHAT and CDR2 FQNNGV. The CDR3 DNA reads TGTGCCAGCAGCGAACTTTGGACAGGGACCTACGAGCAGTACTTC. This translates into CASSELWTGTYEQYF.

The chain employs TRBV27 and TRBJ2-5; D is unclear. The germline gives CDR1 MNHEY, CDR2 SMNVEV (reference sequence). This CDR3 has 9 amino acids. Trimming cost V 0 bases and J 13 bases, with 3 bases left between them. CDR3 sequence (DNA): TGTGCCAGCAGTTTATCCTCGTACTTC. Protein product: CASSLSSYF.

This clone has a single count. The genes are TRBV15 and TRBJ2-3; a weak D match, TRBD2 (6 bases). V was clipped by 8 bases and J by 0 bases, with 12 bases between them. CDR3 length equals 14 residues. Per the germline V gene, CDR1 is LNHNV and CDR2 is YYDKDF (reference sequence). This CDR3 reads CATSTGLSTDTQYF. In nucleotides, the CDR3 is TGTGCCACCTCTACGGGACTGAGCACAGATACGCAGTATTTT.

This chain connects TRBV29-1 to TRBJ2-7; 9 nucleotides align to TRBD2. The CDR3 extends over 15 amino acids. Germline loops: CDR1 SQVTM, CDR2 ANQGSEA. The J segment lost 0 bases and the V segment lost 4 bases, leaving 7 bases of the junction unmatched. The DNA for the CDR3 is TGCAGCGTTGTCCCTAGCGGGGCTAGCTCCTACGAGCAGTACTTC. Residues: CSVVPSGASSYEQYF.

In its sample, this clone was seen once. The gene calls are TRBV6-6 and TRBJ1-2; D is unclear. The CDR3 loop spans 13 amino acids. V was cut by 2 bases and J by 7 bases, with 11 bases left in between. Looked up from germline, CDR1 is MNHNY and CDR2 is SVGAGI (reference sequence). The CDR3 DNA sequence: TGTGCCAGCAGTTACCGGGGAGACATTGGCTACACCTTC. Its protein is CASSYRGDIGYTF.

The gene calls are TRBV2 and TRBJ2-2; a possible D gene is TRBD1 (6 bases). The CDR3 loop spans 17 amino acids. The germline gives CDR1 SNHLY, CDR2 FYNNEI. V was clipped by 3 bases and J by 0 bases, with 14 bases between them. The CDR3 protein is CASSDPRDMPNTGELFF. The CDR3 DNA reads TGTGCCAGCAGTGATCCTCGGGACATGCCGAACACCGGGGAGCTGTTTTTT.

This clone has only one observation. The V gene is TRBV15, the J gene TRBJ2-7; D not certain. V dropped 0 bases and J dropped 7 bases, with 7 bases sitting between them. The length of the CDR3 is 12 residues. Germline CDR1 reads LNHNV; CDR2 reads YYDKDF (reference sequence). CDR3 nucleotide sequence: TGTGCCACCAGCAGAGAGGGTTATGAGCAGTACTTC. Its translation is CATSREGYEQYF.